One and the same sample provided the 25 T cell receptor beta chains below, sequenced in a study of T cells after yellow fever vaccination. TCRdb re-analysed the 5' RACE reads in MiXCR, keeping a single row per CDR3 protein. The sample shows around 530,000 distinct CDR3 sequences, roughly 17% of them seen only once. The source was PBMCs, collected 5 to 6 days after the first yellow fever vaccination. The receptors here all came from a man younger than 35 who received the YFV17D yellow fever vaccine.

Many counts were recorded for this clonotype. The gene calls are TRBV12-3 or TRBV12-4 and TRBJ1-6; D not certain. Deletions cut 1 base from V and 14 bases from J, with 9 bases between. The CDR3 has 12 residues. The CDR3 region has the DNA TGTGCCAGCAGTTTAGAAGAGACGTCCCTCCACTTT. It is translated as CASSLEETSLHF.

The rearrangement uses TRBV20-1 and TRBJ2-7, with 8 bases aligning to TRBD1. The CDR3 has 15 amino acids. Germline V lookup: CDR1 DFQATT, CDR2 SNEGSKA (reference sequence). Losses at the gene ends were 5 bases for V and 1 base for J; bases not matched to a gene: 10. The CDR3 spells CSAWTGTYSSYEQYF. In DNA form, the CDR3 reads TGCAGTGCTTGGACAGGGACTTACTCTTCCTACGAGCAGTACTTC.

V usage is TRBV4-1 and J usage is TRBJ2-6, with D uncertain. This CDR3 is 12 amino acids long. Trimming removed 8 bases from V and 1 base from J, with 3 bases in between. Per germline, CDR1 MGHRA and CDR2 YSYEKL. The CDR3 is CASWSGANVLTF. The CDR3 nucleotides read TGCGCCAGCTGGTCTGGGGCCAACGTCCTGACTTTC.

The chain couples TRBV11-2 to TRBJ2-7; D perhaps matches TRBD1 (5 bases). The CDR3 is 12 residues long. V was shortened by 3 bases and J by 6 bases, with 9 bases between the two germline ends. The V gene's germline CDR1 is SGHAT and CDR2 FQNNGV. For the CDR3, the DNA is TGTGCCAGCAGCTTTTTAGGGGCCGAGCAGTACTTC. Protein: CASSFLGAEQYF.

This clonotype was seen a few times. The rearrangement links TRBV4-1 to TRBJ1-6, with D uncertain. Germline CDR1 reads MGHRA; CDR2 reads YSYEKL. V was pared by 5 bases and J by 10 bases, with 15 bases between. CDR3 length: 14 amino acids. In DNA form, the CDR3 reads TGCGCCAGCAGCGCACAATTCGAGGGATCACCCCTCCACTTT. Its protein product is CASSAQFEGSPLHF.

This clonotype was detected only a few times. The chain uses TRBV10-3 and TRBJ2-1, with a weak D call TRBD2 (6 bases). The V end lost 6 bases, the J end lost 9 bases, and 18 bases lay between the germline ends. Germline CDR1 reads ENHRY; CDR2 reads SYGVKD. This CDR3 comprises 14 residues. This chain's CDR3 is CAISRGTTGSEQFF. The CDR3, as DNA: TGTGCCATCAGCCGGGGGACCACTGGCTCTGAGCAGTTCTTC.

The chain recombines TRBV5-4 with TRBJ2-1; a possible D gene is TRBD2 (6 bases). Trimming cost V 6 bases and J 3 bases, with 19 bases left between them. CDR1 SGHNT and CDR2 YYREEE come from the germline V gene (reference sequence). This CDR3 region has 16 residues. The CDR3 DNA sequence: TGTGCCAGCATAGGGACGGGGGTGAAGGACTACAATGAGCAGTTCTTC. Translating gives CASIGTGVKDYNEQFF.

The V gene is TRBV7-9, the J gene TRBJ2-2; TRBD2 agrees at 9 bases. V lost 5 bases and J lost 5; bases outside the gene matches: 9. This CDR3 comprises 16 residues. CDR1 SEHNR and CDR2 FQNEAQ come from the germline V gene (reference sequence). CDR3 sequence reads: CASSETGTSWTGELFF. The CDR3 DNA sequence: TGTGCCAGCAGCGAGACCGGGACTAGCTGGACCGGGGAGCTGTTTTTT.

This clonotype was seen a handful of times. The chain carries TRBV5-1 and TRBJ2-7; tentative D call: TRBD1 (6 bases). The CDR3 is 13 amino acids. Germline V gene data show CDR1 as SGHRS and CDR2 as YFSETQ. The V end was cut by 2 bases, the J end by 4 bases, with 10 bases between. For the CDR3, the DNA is TGCGCCAGCAGCTTAGGACAGCAATACGAGCAGTACTTC. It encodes CASSLGQQYEQYF. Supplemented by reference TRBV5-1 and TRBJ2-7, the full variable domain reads KAGVTQTPRYLIKTRGQQVTLSCSPISGHRSVSWYQQTPGQGLQFLFEYFSETQRNKGNFPGRFSGRQFSNSRSEMNVSTLELGDSALYLCASSLGQQYEQYFGPGTRLTVT.

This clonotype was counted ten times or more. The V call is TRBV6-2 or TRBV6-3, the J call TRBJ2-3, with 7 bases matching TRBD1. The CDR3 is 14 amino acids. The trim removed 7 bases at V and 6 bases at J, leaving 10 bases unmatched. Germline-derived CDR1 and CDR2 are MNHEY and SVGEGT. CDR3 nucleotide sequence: TGTGCCAGCACCTCAGACAGGGTCTTGGATACGCAGTATTTT. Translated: CASTSDRVLDTQYF.

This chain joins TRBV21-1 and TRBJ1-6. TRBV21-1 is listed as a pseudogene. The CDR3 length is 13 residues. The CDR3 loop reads CASRTDYNSPLHF. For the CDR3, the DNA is TGTGCCAGCAGAACCGATTATAATTCACCCCTCCACTTT.

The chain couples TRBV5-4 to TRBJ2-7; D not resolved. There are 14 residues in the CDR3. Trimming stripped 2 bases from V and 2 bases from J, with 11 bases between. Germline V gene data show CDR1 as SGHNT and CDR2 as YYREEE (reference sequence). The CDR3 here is CASSLAGTPYEQYF. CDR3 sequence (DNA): TGTGCCAGCAGCTTAGCTGGAACTCCCTACGAGCAGTACTTC.

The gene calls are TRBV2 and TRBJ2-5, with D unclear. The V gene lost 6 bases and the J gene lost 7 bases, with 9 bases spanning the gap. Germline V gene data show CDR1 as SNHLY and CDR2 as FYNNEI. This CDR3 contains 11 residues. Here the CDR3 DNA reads TGTGCCAGCAGGAGGTCGGGGACCCAGTACTTC. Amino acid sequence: CASRRSGTQYF.

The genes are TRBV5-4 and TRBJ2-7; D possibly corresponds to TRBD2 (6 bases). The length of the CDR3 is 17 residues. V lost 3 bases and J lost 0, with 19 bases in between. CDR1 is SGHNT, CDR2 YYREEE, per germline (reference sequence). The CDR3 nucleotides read TGTGCCAGCAGCTCCGGGGGACCCAATCTGATCTCCTACGAGCAGTACTTC. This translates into CASSSGGPNLISYEQYF. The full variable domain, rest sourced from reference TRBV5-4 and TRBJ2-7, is ETGVTQSPTHLIKTRGQQVTLRCSSQSGHNTVSWYQQALGQGPQFIFQYYREEENGRGNFPPRFSGLQFPNYSSELNVNALELDDSALYLCASSSGGPNLISYEQYFGPGTRLTVT.

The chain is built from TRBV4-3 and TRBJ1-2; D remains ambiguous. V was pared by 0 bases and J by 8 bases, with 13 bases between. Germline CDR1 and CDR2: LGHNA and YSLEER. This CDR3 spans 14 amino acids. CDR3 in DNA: TGCGCCAGCAGCCAAGATCTAGGGCTGAGGGGCTACACCTTC. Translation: CASSQDLGLRGYTF.

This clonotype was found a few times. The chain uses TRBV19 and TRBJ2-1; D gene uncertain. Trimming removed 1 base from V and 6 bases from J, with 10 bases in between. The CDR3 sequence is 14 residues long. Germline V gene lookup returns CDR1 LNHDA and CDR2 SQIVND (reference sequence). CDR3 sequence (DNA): TGTGCCAGTAGTATAGGGAGCAGTGGCAATGAGCAGTTCTTC. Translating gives CASSIGSSGNEQFF.

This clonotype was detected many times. The CDR3, as DNA: TGTGCCAGCAGTGACGGGACAGGGGAAAAACTGTTTTTT. The encoded protein is CASSDGTGEKLFF. The V and J genes are TRBV2 and TRBJ1-4; 9 bases agree with TRBD1. The germline V gene encodes CDR1 SNHLY and CDR2 FYNNEI. This CDR3 is built from 13 residues. Losses at the gene ends were 3 bases for V and 8 bases for J; bases not matched to a gene: 1.

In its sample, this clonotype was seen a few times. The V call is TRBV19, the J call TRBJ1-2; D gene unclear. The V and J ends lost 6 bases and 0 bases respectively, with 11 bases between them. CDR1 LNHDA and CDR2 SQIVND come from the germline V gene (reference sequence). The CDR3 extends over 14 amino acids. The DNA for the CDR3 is TGTGCCAGTAGAAGGCGCGCAACTAACTATGGCTACACCTTC. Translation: CASRRRATNYGYTF.

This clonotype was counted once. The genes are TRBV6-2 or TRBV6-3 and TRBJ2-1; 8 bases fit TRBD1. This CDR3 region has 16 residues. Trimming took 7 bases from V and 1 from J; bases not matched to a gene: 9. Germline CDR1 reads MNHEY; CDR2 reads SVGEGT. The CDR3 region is CASTPAQGASYNEQFF. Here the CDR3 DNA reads TGTGCCAGCACACCGGCCCAGGGGGCTTCCTACAATGAGCAGTTCTTC.

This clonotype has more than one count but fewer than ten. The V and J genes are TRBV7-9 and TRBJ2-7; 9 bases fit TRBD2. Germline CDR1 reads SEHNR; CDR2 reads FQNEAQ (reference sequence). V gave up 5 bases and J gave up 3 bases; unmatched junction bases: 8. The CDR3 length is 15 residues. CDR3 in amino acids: CASSVGGGGIYEQYV. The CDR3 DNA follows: TGTGCCAGCAGCGTAGGCGGGGGGGGTATCTACGAGCAGTACGTC.

CDR3 in DNA: TGTGCCAGCAGTTACTCGATCTGGAACTACAATGAGCAGTTCTTC. Translation gives CASSYSIWNYNEQFF. The V call is TRBV6-5, the J call TRBJ2-1; no clear D gene. The CDR3 totals 15 residues. The V and J ends lost 0 bases and 3 bases respectively, with 9 bases between them. The V gene's germline CDR1 is MNHEY and CDR2 SVGAGI.

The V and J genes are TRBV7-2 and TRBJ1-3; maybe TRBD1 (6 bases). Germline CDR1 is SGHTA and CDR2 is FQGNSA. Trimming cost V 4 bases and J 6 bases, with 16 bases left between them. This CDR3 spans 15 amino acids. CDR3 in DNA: TGTGCCAGCAGCTACGACAGGACGACTGAAAACACCATATATTTT. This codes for CASSYDRTTENTIYF. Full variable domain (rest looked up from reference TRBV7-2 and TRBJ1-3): GAGVSQSPSNKVTEKGKDVELRCDPISGHTALYWYRQSLGQGLEFLIYFQGNSAPDKSGLPSDRFSAERTGGSVSTLTIQRTQQEDSAVYLCASSYDRTTENTIYFGEGSWLTVV.

In DNA form, the CDR3 reads TGCGCCAGCAGCCCAACAGCTGCCGGGCGGACCCAGTACTTC. Its translation is CASSPTAAGRTQYF. The chain employs TRBV4-3 and TRBJ2-5, with no clear D. Germline CDR1 and CDR2: LGHNA and YSLEER. The CDR3 totals 14 residues. V was trimmed by 4 bases and J by 7 bases, leaving 16 bases between them.

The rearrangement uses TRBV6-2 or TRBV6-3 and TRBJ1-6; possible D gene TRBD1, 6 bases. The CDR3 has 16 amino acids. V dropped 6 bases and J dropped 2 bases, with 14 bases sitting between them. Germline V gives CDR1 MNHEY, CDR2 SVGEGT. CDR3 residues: CASRDDRQPYNSPLHF. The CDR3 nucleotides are TGTGCCAGCAGGGACGACAGGCAACCCTATAATTCACCCCTCCACTTT.

The CDR3 DNA is TGCAGTGCTAGAGGGGTTCGCATTCAGTACTTC. This codes for CSARGVRIQYF. The chain links TRBV20-1 to TRBJ2-4; D is unclear. This CDR3 region has 11 residues. CDR1 is DFQATT and CDR2 is SNEGSKA in the germline V gene (reference sequence). V lost 1 base, J lost 9 bases, and 7 bases lay in between.